The TCR beta chain under discussion was sequenced for a study of T cell responses to AZD1222 COVID-19 vaccine. Some clones are missing from TCRdb's copy, which holds only in-frame ones; the method was immunoSEQ multiplex PCR. This sample has about 110,000 clones, with around 90% found just once. V was cut by 3 bases and J by 8 bases, with 13 bases left in between. Germline V CDR1 and CDR2: DFQATT, SNEGSKA (reference sequence). This CDR3 region has 13 residues. The sequence was obtained from an adult in good health. The sample in question was peripheral blood, obtained on day 0 of AZD1222 vaccination. The V and J genes are TRBV20-1 and TRBJ1-4; weak D call: TRBD1 (6 bases). CDR3 in amino acids: CSASPTGREKLFF. The CDR3, as DNA: TGCAGTGCTAGTCCCACAGGGCGGGAAAAACTGTTTTTT.